This TCR beta chain derives from a study of CD8 T cells in Susac syndrome. CD8+ and CD4+ T cells taken from blood had their TCR beta sequenced. This clonotype was seen only once. With 0 bases removed from V and 10 bases from J, the gap between germline ends came to 18 bases. Germline values: CDR1 DFQATT, CDR2 SNEGSKA (reference sequence). CDR3 length: 14 residues. RNA, at about 0.45 to 1 ug, was reverse transcribed with random hexamers. TCRdb recomputed calls from the immunoSEQ multiplex PCR reads with MiXCR, one row per CDR3 protein. The table shows 230,000 or so distinct CDR3 sequences, with 95% occurring only once.

Sequencing used CD4+ T cells from PBMCs. This clonotype was sampled from a human donor with multiple sclerosis. The rearrangement joins TRBV20-1 to TRBJ1-1; D call uncertain. In DNA, the CDR3 is TGCAGTGCTAGAGATCTTGGACGGGCGGGGTCAGCTTTCTTT. It codes for CSARDLGRAGSAFF.